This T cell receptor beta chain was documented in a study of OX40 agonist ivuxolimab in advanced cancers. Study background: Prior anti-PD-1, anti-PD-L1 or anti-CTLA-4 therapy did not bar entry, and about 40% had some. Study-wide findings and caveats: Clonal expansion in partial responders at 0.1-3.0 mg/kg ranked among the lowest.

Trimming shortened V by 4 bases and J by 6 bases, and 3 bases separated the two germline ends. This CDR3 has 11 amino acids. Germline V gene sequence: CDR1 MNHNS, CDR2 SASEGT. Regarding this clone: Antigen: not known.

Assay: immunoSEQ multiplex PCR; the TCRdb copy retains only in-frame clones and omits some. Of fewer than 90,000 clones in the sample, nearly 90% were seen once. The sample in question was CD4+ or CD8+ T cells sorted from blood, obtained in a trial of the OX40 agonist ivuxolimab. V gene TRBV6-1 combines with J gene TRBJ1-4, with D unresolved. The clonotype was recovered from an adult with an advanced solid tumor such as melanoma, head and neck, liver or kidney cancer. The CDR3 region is CASSADEKLFF. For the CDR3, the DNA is TGTGCCAGCAGTGCTGATGAAAAACTGTTTTTT.